These 13 T cell receptor beta chains came from one sample sequenced in a study of OX40 agonist ivuxolimab in advanced cancers. Data came from immunoSEQ multiplex PCR; TCRdb stores just in-frame clones and leaves some out. This sample has about 37,000 clones, with over 80% found just once. Sequenced material: CD4+ or CD8+ T cells sorted from blood, taken in a trial of the OX40 agonist ivuxolimab. These receptors all stem from an adult with an advanced solid tumor such as melanoma, head and neck, liver or kidney cancer.

The chain has TRBV5-1 and TRBJ2-3; TRBD1 or TRBD2 may be the D gene (5 bases each). Germline loops: CDR1 SGHRS, CDR2 YFSETQ. V lost 4 bases and J lost 0, with 9 bases in between. The CDR3 totals 14 residues. This CDR3 is CASSMGVSTDTQYF. The CDR3 DNA follows: TGCGCCAGCAGCATGGGGGTCAGCACAGATACGCAGTATTTT.

The chain couples TRBV4-1 to TRBJ2-5; the D gene is possibly TRBD2 (6 bases). Trimming stripped 5 bases from V and 11 bases from J, with 27 bases between. In germline, CDR1 is MGHRA, CDR2 YSYEKL. The CDR3 extends over 16 amino acids. CDR3 DNA sequence: TGCGCCAGCAGCACCCCCCGAGGGCCGGGAGATGAAGAGCAGTACTTC. Translating gives CASSTPRGPGDEEQYF.

This CDR3 is CASSSNGRLGDYEQYF. Written as DNA, the CDR3 is TGTGCCAGCAGTTCAAACGGACGTTTAGGAGACTACGAGCAGTACTTC. V is TRBV27 and J is TRBJ2-7; D is unresolved. The CDR3 spans 16 residues. Per the germline V gene, CDR1 is MNHEY and CDR2 is SMNVEV (reference sequence). V was shortened by 4 bases and J by 3 bases, with 19 bases between the two germline ends.

This sequence joins TRBV5-1 and TRBJ2-5; the D gene is possibly TRBD1 (5 bases). The ends were cut back, 4 bases at V and 3 bases at J, with 13 bases in the middle. CDR1 is SGHRS, CDR2 YFSETQ, per germline. This CDR3 is built from 14 residues. The CDR3 sequence is CASSGQGREETQYF. CDR3 bases: TGCGCCAGCAGCGGTCAGGGAAGGGAAGAGACCCAGTACTTC.

The V gene is TRBV19, the J gene TRBJ1-5; no clear D gene. Deletions cut 3 bases from V and 2 bases from J, with 20 bases between. CDR3 length: 18 residues. CDR1 is LNHDA and CDR2 is SQIVND in the germline V gene (reference sequence). In nucleotides, the CDR3 is TGTGCCAGTAGTATTCAGCGGTCACGAGGGTTTGGCAATCAGCCCCAGCATTTT. This gives the protein CASSIQRSRGFGNQPQHF.

Of note for this clone: At one of its ends the junction is not consistent with the germline gene, which may arise from a read error. The chain links TRBV7-2 to TRBJ2-2; D may be TRBD1 or TRBD2 (5 bases each). Germline V gene sequence: CDR1 SGHTA, CDR2 FQGNSA. CDR3 length: 13 amino acids. The CDR3 nucleotides read TGTGCCAGCAGCTTAGTGGGACCCGGTGAGCTGTTTTTT. Amino acid sequence: CASSLVGPGELFF.

V gene TRBV29-1 combines with J gene TRBJ2-5, with unresolved D. The CDR3 contains 14 residues. Trimming pared 3 bases from V and 3 bases from J, leaving 14 bases between. Germline CDR1 reads SQVTM; CDR2 reads ANQGSEA. CDR3 sequence reads: CSVEGSSLEETQYF. The CDR3 DNA follows: TGCAGCGTTGAGGGATCGTCTTTGGAAGAGACCCAGTACTTC.

This clone was recorded only once. The chain links TRBV27 to TRBJ1-5; D call uncertain. The germline gives CDR1 MNHEY, CDR2 SMNVEV (reference sequence). The CDR3 length is 14 residues. V was trimmed by 5 bases and J by 2 bases, leaving 10 bases between them. CDR3 DNA sequence: TGTGCCAGCAGTCGCGGATCAGGCAATCAGCCCCAGCATTTT. Translation: CASSRGSGNQPQHF.

This clone was seen only once. The chain recombines TRBV19 with TRBJ2-7, with no clear D. The germline gives CDR1 LNHDA, CDR2 SQIVND (reference sequence). This CDR3 comprises 15 residues. Between the trimmed V and J ends, which lost 3 bases and 3 bases, there was a span of 15 bases. The DNA of the CDR3 is TGTGCCAGTAGTATCGGGCAAATTAACAACTACGAGCAGTACTTC. It specifies CASSIGQINNYEQYF. The full variable domain, rest sourced from reference TRBV19 and TRBJ2-7, is DGGITQSPKYLFRKEGQNVTLSCEQNLNHDAMYWYRQDPGQGLRLIYYSQIVNDFQKGDIAEGYSVSREKKESFPLTVTSAQKNPTAFYLCASSIGQINNYEQYFGPGTRLTVT.

The V gene is TRBV9, the J gene TRBJ1-6, with D possibly matching TRBD1 (5 bases). V was trimmed by 3 bases and J by 4 bases, leaving 11 bases between them. The CDR3 loop spans 15 amino acids. The germline V gene has CDR1 SGDLS and CDR2 YYNGEE. CDR3 loop: CASSEQENYNSPLHF. CDR3 DNA: TGTGCCAGCAGCGAACAGGAGAATTATAATTCACCCCTCCACTTT. Complete variable domain (other parts from reference TRBV9 and TRBJ1-6): DSGVTQTPKHLITATGQRVTLRCSPRSGDLSVYWYQQSLDQGLQFLIQYYNGEERAKGNILERFSAQQFPDLHSELNLSSLELGDSALYFCASSEQENYNSPLHFGNGTRLTVT.

The chain uses TRBV4-1 and TRBJ2-5, with D perhaps TRBD1 (6 bases). Germline-derived CDR1 and CDR2 are MGHRA and YSYEKL. The CDR3 covers 16 residues. The ends were cut back, 0 bases at V and 3 bases at J, with 14 bases in the middle. CDR3 amino acids: CASSQDLRTVKETQYF. The CDR3, as DNA: TGCGCCAGCAGCCAAGATCTAAGGACAGTAAAAGAGACCCAGTACTTC.

This chain links TRBV12-5 with TRBJ2-5; perhaps TRBD2 as D (5 bases). Trimming shortened V by 7 bases and J by 1 base, and 10 bases separated the two germline ends. This CDR3 is 13 amino acids long. In germline, CDR1 is LGHNT, CDR2 FRNRAP. CDR3 nucleotide sequence: TGTGCTAGTGCCGAGGGTGGCCAAGAGACCCAGTACTTC. It codes for CASAEGGQETQYF.

This rearrangement joins TRBV29-1 to TRBJ2-5; D is perhaps TRBD2 (5 bases). The germline V gene has CDR1 SQVTM and CDR2 ANQGSEA. This CDR3 spans 12 amino acids. The V end lost 3 bases, the J end lost 5 bases, and 10 bases lay between the germline ends. CDR3 protein: CSVDPGGETQYF. The CDR3 region has the DNA TGCAGCGTTGATCCTGGCGGGGAGACCCAGTACTTC.